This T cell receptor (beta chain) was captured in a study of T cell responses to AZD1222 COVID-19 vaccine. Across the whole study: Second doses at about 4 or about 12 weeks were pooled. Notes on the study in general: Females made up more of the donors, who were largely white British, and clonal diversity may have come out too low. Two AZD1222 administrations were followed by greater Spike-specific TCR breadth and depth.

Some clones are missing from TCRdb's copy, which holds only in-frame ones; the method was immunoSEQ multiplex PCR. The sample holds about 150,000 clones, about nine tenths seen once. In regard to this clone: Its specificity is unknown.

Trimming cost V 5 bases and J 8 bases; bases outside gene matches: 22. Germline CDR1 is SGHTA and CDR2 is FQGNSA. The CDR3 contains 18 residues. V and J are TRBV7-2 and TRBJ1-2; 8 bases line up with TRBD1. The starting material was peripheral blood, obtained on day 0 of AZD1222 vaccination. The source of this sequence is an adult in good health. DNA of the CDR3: TGTGCCAGCAGCGCTAGGGTGGTCGACAGGGGTCTAGTAGGGGGCTACACCTTC. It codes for CASSARVVDRGLVGGYTF.